This T cell receptor (beta chain) was recorded in a study of blood T cells in healthy people across ages. V was shortened by 3 bases and J by 0 bases, with 12 bases between the two germline ends. Per germline, CDR1 SNHLY and CDR2 FYNNEI. The CDR3 runs to 15 residues. A second PCR of about 7 to 12 cycles used a sample-barcoded 5' primer and a J-beta primer mix. TCRdb called the 5' RACE reads again in MiXCR, with one record for every CDR3 protein. The sample records about a million distinct CDR3 sequences, 45% to 60% being singletons. At least 7 million PBMCs were isolated per sample. The sample consisted of blood. This TCR was sampled from a woman aged 60 to 75 in good health. The chain uses TRBV2 and TRBJ2-7; D ambiguous. The CDR3 protein is CASSERPVSSYEQYF. CDR3 nucleotide sequence: TGTGCCAGCAGTGAGAGGCCGGTAAGCTCCTACGAGCAGTACTTC.